The present TCR beta chain was sequenced within a study of blood T cell repertoires in COVID-19. Study information: Sites in the United States, Italy and Spain provided acute and convalescent COVID-19 samples. Nucleic acid was either cDNA or gDNA, and it came from T cells, B-cell-depleted T cells, or PBMCs.

As handled by the study authors: By means of reference gene primer amplification, nucleated cell counts were estimated. Sequenced by immunoSEQ multiplex PCR; TCRdb stores in-frame clones only, minus some. V and J calls and clone size are those listed in that table; D and trimming were worked out from the DNA. The sample yields 30,000 to 40,000 clones, over 75% seen once. CDR3 size: 13 residues. V shed 4 bases and J shed 4 bases, with 12 bases lying between them. Germline values: CDR1 SGHDT, CDR2 YYEEEE. Material for sequencing was peripheral blood. The clonotype comes from a woman between 55 and 75 years old with active COVID-19. This chain connects TRBV5-6 to TRBJ2-7; perhaps TRBD1 as D (5 bases). For the CDR3, the DNA is TGTGCCAGCAGCCGACAGCCGTCTTACGAGCAGTACTTC. This gives the protein CASSRQPSYEQYF.